Given below is one TCR beta chain in context. This clonotype was observed many times. Its specific antigen is unknown. The sample holds no much larger clone one base away, and base qualities are not on file. The label giving this sample's time point can be read as: persistent/refractory GD, antithyroid drugs over 5 years with positive TRAb. For both TCR sequencing and RNA sequencing, RNA was extracted from PBMCs in TRIzol. The diagnosis of Graves' disease followed American Thyroid Association guidelines. The patients came from an endocrinology department in Xi'an, China. Each patient gave 7 to 9.5 milliliters of peripheral blood, collected in an EDTA anticoagulant tube. Ficoll Paque Plus density gradient separation was used to isolate PBMCs, and no additional T cell sorting was done. An Agilent 2100 Bioanalyzer and agarose gel were used to check RNA quality, while a NanoDrop 2000 measured RNA concentration.

The library was generated by multiplex PCR. This sample was sequenced with an Illumina HiSeq 4000. iRepertoire HTBI primers and Arm-PCR amplification of CDR3 regions were used to construct TCR beta libraries. Gel purification was performed on PCR products prior to sequencing. The paper's data handling went like this. Gene usage analysis of CDR3 amino acid clonotypes relied on the 55 to 80 TRBV and about 15 TRBJ segments identified across samples. COPE and FqMerger were used to merge the filtered high-quality paired reads into contigs. BLAST was used to align contigs to IMGT TRBV, TRBD and TRBJ reference genes, with CDR3 defined following IMGT. Any clonotype with a frequency above 0.1% was classified as a highly expanded clone. Shannon entropy was used to measure repertoire diversity, and the Gini coefficient was used to measure V-J evenness. A clonotype found in more than one individual was treated as public. The raw public data were reprocessed by TCRdb itself: fastp quality trimming at Q25, MiXCR clonotype calling, in-frame beta chains only. Every CDR3 protein is listed once, alongside the most common genes and DNA of its rows. For this entry, the V and J calls and clone size follow TCRdb and not the study's own pipeline. The sample yields around 340,000 distinct CDR3 sequences; around 19% were counted once. The ten largest account for less than 30% of the sample.

The sample comes from a study of regulatory T cells in long-lasting Graves disease (dated by TCRdb to 2020 to 2023). As for the study more broadly: To count as having persistent Graves' disease, a patient had to have received antithyroid drug treatment for over 5 years with TSH receptor autoantibodies remaining persistently positive. The study was conducted in China and was registered as a clinical trial. Persistent Graves' disease patients in the clinical cohort had taken antithyroid drugs for around 11 years on average. Persistent Graves' disease patients were compared with newly diagnosed Graves' disease patients by peripheral blood TCR sequencing and RNA sequencing. A total of some 35 samples underwent TCR sequencing, from about 13 patients with persistent Graves' disease and 20 or so patients with newly diagnosed Graves' disease.

Results the study describes overall, beyond this receptor: The small sample size was acknowledged by the authors as a limitation that may reduce accuracy. Only peripheral blood was studied, because thyroid tissue, the primary lesion, was inaccessible. Only the TCR beta chain was sequenced and analyzed. Compared with newly diagnosed patients, patients with persistent Graves' disease had lower TCR Shannon entropy and fewer highly expanded clones, which suggests clonal expansion. A larger number of public clonotypes was shared among persistent patients (under 3,000) than among newly diagnosed patients (around 870).

Sequenced material: peripheral blood mononuclear cells (PBMCs), taken when the disease was refractory, from a patient treated with antithyroid drugs. The TCR sequence derives from a female donor with Graves disease.

The nucleotide sequence is TGTGCCAGCAGTTTGGCTCGTCCAGGGGCGCTCTATGGCTACACCTTC. Its protein is CASSLARPGALYGYTF. This sequence uses TRBV12-3 or TRBV12-4 and TRBJ1-2, with a weak D call of TRBD1 (6 bases match). The CDR3 starts with the cysteine, ends with the phenylalanine, and has 16 residues. CDR3 DNA is the only sequence kept; it has 48 bases, read in frame from the first base. Deletion took 3 bases off V and 4 bases off J, with a span of 18 bases between the germline ends.